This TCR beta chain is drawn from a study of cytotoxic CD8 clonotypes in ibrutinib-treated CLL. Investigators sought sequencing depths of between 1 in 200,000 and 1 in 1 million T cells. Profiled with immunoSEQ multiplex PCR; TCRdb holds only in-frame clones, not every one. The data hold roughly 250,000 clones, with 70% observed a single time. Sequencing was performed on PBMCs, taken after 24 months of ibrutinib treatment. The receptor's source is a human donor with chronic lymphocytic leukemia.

In DNA, the CDR3 is TGTGCCAGCAGCCAAGATCATGACAGGGCGTTCAATCAGCCCCAGCATTTT. It specifies CASSQDHDRAFNQPQHF. The chain has TRBV4-2 and TRBJ1-5, with 7 bases fitting TRBD1. Germline V gene data show CDR1 as LGHNA and CDR2 as YNFKEQ. Trimming removed 0 bases from V and 3 bases from J; junction bases left unmatched: 8. The CDR3 is 17 amino acids.